One and the same sample provided the 8 T cell receptor beta chains below, sequenced in a study of CD8+ T cells in alopecia areata. Treatment meaning: oral pan-JAK inhibitor, 5-10 mg twice daily. As the sequencing template, cDNA was produced by extracting RNA and reverse transcribing it. Using immunoSEQ multiplex PCR, the repertoire was profiled, and TCRdb retains in-frame clones only, with some absent. The data contain 190,000 or so clones, about 60% of them singletons. Material: CD8+ T cells sorted from blood, obtained at week 24, from a patient treated with tofacitinib. The receptors were sampled from a human donor with alopecia areata.

This clone was picked up one time. This sequence joins TRBV15 and TRBJ2-7; D possibly uses TRBD1 or TRBD2 (6 bases each). Per germline, CDR1 LNHNV and CDR2 YYDKDF (reference sequence). V lost 9 bases and J lost 9, with 15 bases in between. The CDR3 consists of 11 residues. The CDR3 DNA reads TGTGCCACAGGGGGGACCGACGGGCAGTACTTC. Its protein product is CATGGTDGQYF.

This clone was counted a few times. The J gene is TRBJ1-4, the V gene TRBV7-9, with D possibly TRBD1 on 5 matching bases. This CDR3 has 16 amino acids. Germline CDR1 reads SEHNR; CDR2 reads FQNEAQ (reference sequence). V lost 5 bases, J lost 0 bases, and 13 bases lay in between. This CDR3 is CASSGKGATTNEKLFF. CDR3 coding DNA: TGTGCCAGCAGCGGAAAAGGGGCCACAACTAATGAAAAACTGTTTTTT. The variable domain in full, with the rest retrieved from reference TRBV7-9 and TRBJ1-4, is DTGVSQNPRHKITKRGQNVTFRCDPISEHNRLYWYRQTLGQGPEFLTYFQNEAQLEKSRLLSDRFSAERPKGSFSTLEIQRTEQGDSAMYLCASSGKGATTNEKLFFGSGTQLSVL.

This chain joins TRBV27 and TRBJ2-1; TRBD1 matches 7 bases. Germline V gives CDR1 MNHEY, CDR2 SMNVEV (reference sequence). Losses at the gene ends were 6 bases for V and 3 bases for J; bases not matched to a gene: 5. This CDR3 spans 14 amino acids. CDR3: CASSLWDSYNEQFF. CDR3 bases: TGTGCCAGCAGCCTCTGGGACAGCTACAATGAGCAGTTCTTC.

With regard to this clone: The sample contains more than one DNA sequence encoding this CDR3. The chain uses TRBV29-1 and TRBJ2-7, with D possibly being TRBD1 or TRBD2 (5 bases each). CDR3 length equals 10 residues. The V gene lost 4 bases and the J gene lost 5 bases, with 6 bases spanning the gap. The V gene's germline CDR1 is SQVTM and CDR2 ANQGSEA. CDR3 sequence (DNA): TGCAGCGTTGGGGGGAACGAGCAGTACTTC. Translation: CSVGGNEQYF.

The chain combines TRBV13 with TRBJ2-1; 8 nucleotides line up with TRBD1. The CDR3 consists of 14 residues. Germline V gene lookup returns CDR1 PRHDT and CDR2 FYEKMQ (reference sequence). V shed 5 bases and J 3 bases; nucleotides not matched to a gene: 3. Written as DNA, the CDR3 is TGTGCCAGCAGCCCCGGGACAGGCTACAATGAGCAGTTCTTC. The encoded protein is CASSPGTGYNEQFF.

This clone was counted between two and nine times. The CDR3 bases are TGCGCCAGCAGCTCTTGGGGGGGCCGGACGGTCTATGGCTACACCTTC. This translates into CASSSWGGRTVYGYTF. This chain joins TRBV5-1 and TRBJ1-2; a possible D gene is TRBD1 (6 bases). Between the trimmed V and J ends, which lost 3 bases and 4 bases, there was a span of 19 bases. This CDR3 has 16 amino acids. The germline gives CDR1 SGHRS, CDR2 YFSETQ. Based on the CDR3 plus reference TRBV5-1 and TRBJ1-2, the full variable domain is KAGVTQTPRYLIKTRGQQVTLSCSPISGHRSVSWYQQTPGQGLQFLFEYFSETQRNKGNFPGRFSGRQFSNSRSEMNVSTLELGDSALYLCASSSWGGRTVYGYTFGSGTRLTVV.

The chain employs TRBV7-9 and TRBJ2-7, with 7 positions matching TRBD1. The ends lost 3 bases at V and 2 bases at J; junction bases unmatched: 4. Germline CDR1 is SEHNR and CDR2 is FQNEAQ (reference sequence). The CDR3 is 14 amino acids. The chain's CDR3 is CASSFGQEAYEQYF. The CDR3 bases are TGTGCCAGCAGCTTCGGACAGGAAGCCTACGAGCAGTACTTC.

This clone appeared a single time. The gene calls are TRBV11-2 and TRBJ2-5; D not certain. Trimming left V 4 bases short and J 4 bases short, with 10 bases between. Germline lookup yields CDR1 SGHAT and CDR2 FQNNGV. This CDR3 contains 13 residues. The CDR3: CASSSGSRETQYF. The CDR3, as DNA: TGTGCCAGCAGCTCTGGTTCCCGAGAGACCCAGTACTTC.